The clone carrying this TCR beta chain appeared many times. MiXCR reprocessed the PCR reads for TCRdb. The table records 40,000 to 45,000 clones, around 16% of them present only once. The sample comes from a study of metastatic and nonmetastatic thyroid tumors. Nobody among the patients had been given any treatment before thyroid surgery. The receptor was derived from a female donor with papillary thyroid cancer or a benign thyroid nodule (not recorded which). Some clones in this sample may be carry-over from other donors' samples. The specimen sequenced was blood.

The DNA of the CDR3 is TGTGCCACCAGTGATTTGCTATTCTGGGGACAGGGGGCCAATGAGCAGTTCTTC. It specifies CATSDLLFWGQGANEQFF. The chain uses TRBV24-1 and TRBJ2-1; TRBD1 matches 12 bases. Germline-derived CDR1 and CDR2 are KGHDR and SFDVKD. The ends lost 0 bases at V and 6 bases at J; junction bases unmatched: 8. CDR3 length: 18 amino acids.